This T cell receptor (beta chain) was documented in a study of identical twins. Study-wide results and limits: Within cord blood, abundant beta clonotypes carried fewer insertions, but memory repertoires showed no such trend.

Comments on this clonotype: The antigen remains unidentified.

A template switching step contributed a universal primer site, while unique molecular identifiers were present in the cDNA. One entry per CDR3 protein, called by TCRdb with MiXCR from the 5' RACE reads. The data contain hundreds of thousands of distinct CDR3 sequences, 6% to 6.5% of them singletons. Trimming stripped 4 bases from V and 0 bases from J, with 7 bases between. This CDR3 contains 13 residues. In germline, CDR1 is SGHAT, CDR2 FQNNGV. The sample consisted of naive T cells sorted from blood. The rearrangement uses TRBV11-2 and TRBJ2-7; the D is unclear. This clonotype originated in a man in his late teens or twenties in good health. The CDR3 region has the DNA TGTGCCAGCAGCTCCTATAGCTCCTACGAGCAGTACTTC. Its translation: CASSSYSSYEQYF.